This TCR beta chain is from a study of T cells after yellow fever vaccination. This clonotype has at least ten counts. In making TCR cDNA, 5'RACE template switching added a universal primer site and UMIs to it. TCRdb reanalysed the 5' RACE reads using MiXCR and keeps one entry per CDR3 protein. This table holds 5,000 or so distinct CDR3 sequences, about 6% found once. Germline values: CDR1 MNHEY, CDR2 SVGEGT. The CDR3 is 11 residues long. Trimming shortened V by 7 bases and J by 4 bases, and 4 bases separated the two germline ends. The V gene is TRBV6-2 or TRBV6-3, the J gene TRBJ2-2; no clear D. The sequence came from a man aged 18 to 30 who received the YFV17D yellow fever vaccine. Sequenced material: PBMCs, either bulk or a sorted T-cell subset (CD4+, CD8+, memory, or dextramer-sorted; not recorded which), taken around 14 days after the first yellow fever vaccination. CDR3 sequence (DNA): TGTGCCAGCACCTCCACCGGGGAGCTGTTTTTT. Its translation is CASTSTGELFF.